This T cell receptor (beta chain) was sequenced in a study of T cells in Graves' hyperthyroidism and ophthalmopathy. Study-wide results and caveats: It was a median 6.5 months before onset that the model predicted ophthalmopathy.

Uncontrolled infection, other autoimmune disease, pregnancy or lactation excluded patients. Note on this clonotype: The antigen is undetermined.

Trimming cost V 0 bases and J 5 bases, with 11 bases left between them. The CDR3 is 14 residues long. Germline values: CDR1 SGHRS, CDR2 YFSETQ. Using RNA transcripts as the source, TCR beta CDR3 regions were amplified. The TCR CDR3 was amplified in a first-round RT-PCR using the HTBI primer set. TCRdb itself ran the multiplex PCR reads through MiXCR, one entry per CDR3 protein. The sample lists about 560,000 distinct CDR3 sequences, about a sixth seen once, with roughly 7.3% in the top ten. This sequence originates from a woman in her thirties with Graves' hyperthyroidism. Source material: blood. The rearrangement joins TRBV5-1 to TRBJ2-5, with D possibly being TRBD1 or TRBD2 (6 bases each). CDR3: CASSLVGGRETQYF. The CDR3 coding sequence is TGCGCCAGCAGCTTGGTCGGGGGCCGGGAGACCCAGTACTTC. The full variable domain, in which reference TRBV5-1 and TRBJ2-5 provide the parts outside the CDR3, is KAGVTQTPRYLIKTRGQQVTLSCSPISGHRSVSWYQQTPGQGLQFLFEYFSETQRNKGNFPGRFSGRQFSNSRSEMNVSTLELGDSALYLCASSLVGGRETQYFGPGTRLLVL.